These 26 T cell receptor beta chains were all obtained from the same sample, sequenced in a study of tumor-infiltrating lymphocytes in primary liver carcinoma (dated by TCRdb to 2015 to 2018). The reads were generated on an Illumina HiSeq 2500. Using a constant-region primer and ProtoScript II reverse transcriptase, TCRbeta-specific cDNA was reverse-transcribed from around 500 ng total RNA. TCRbeta libraries were built with three nested multiplex PCR rounds, a slightly modified ARM-PCR procedure. The first two PCR rounds used multiplex TRBV1-TRBV30 forward primers with a Cbeta reverse primer, each for 10 cycles. TCRdb took the public reads, trimmed them with fastp at Q25, ran MiXCR for clone calling and kept in-frame beta chains. Merged by CDR3 protein, the rows form single entries marked with the most common genes and DNA. This sample comprises roughly 180,000 distinct CDR3 sequences, 60% of them detected only once. The ten largest clonotypes hold approximately 68% of the sample.

Blood RNA was extracted from unsorted whole blood using TRIzol reagent, and germline DNA was obtained with the DNeasy Blood & Tissue kit. Sequencing was carried out using peripheral blood. These receptors were taken from a man aged 40-55 years with primary liver carcinoma and hepatitis B virus infection.

This clonotype came up many times. The V gene is TRBV11-1, the J gene TRBJ2-7, with D perhaps given as TRBD1 or TRBD2 (5 bases each). This CDR3 has 13 amino acids. Germline loops: CDR1 SGHAT, CDR2 FQDESV (reference sequence). Trimming removed 5 bases at V and 2 bases at J, with 10 bases between. The CDR3 coding sequence is TGTGCCAGCAGCGTTAGGGGACCCTACGAGCAGTACTTC. Its translation is CASSVRGPYEQYF.

Comment on this clonotype: A much larger clone sits a single nucleotide away, making a read error possible. The chain uses TRBV6-1 and TRBJ2-5; no definite D call. Per the germline V gene, CDR1 is MNHNS and CDR2 is SASEGT. Between the trimmed V and J ends, which lost 8 bases and 4 bases, there was a span of 23 bases. The CDR3 length is 16 residues. CDR3 amino acids: CASGTTHNEFRETQYF. The CDR3 DNA sequence: TGTGCCAGCGGAACAACACACAATGAATTTCGAGAGACCCAGTACTTC.

The V call is TRBV12-3 or TRBV12-4, the J call TRBJ2-7; the match to TRBD2 covers 7 bases. The length of the CDR3 is 13 residues. Trimming removed 8 bases from V and 1 base from J; junction bases left unmatched: 5. This CDR3 reads CASPVGGSYEQYF. The CDR3 DNA reads as TGTGCCAGCCCGGTGGGGGGGTCCTACGAGCAGTACTTC.

About this clonotype itself: A read error may be the cause here, since a much bigger clone is one base away. It is unclear where the CDR3 begins or ends on the DNA, so no DNA is shown, and the CDR3 is as TCRdb lists it. This chain uses TRBV11-2 with TRBJ2-6. Germline loops: CDR1 SGHAT, CDR2 FQNNGV. Inclusive of both ends, the CDR3 amounts to 15 amino acids. The chain's CDR3 is CASSLVATGANVLAF.

A few counts support this clonotype. This chain uses TRBV12-3 or TRBV12-4 with TRBJ2-5; unclear D gene. This CDR3 region has 14 residues. Trimming pared 2 bases from V and 1 base from J, leaving 8 bases between. For the CDR3, the DNA is TGTGCCAGCAGTTTAAAGCCGGTCCAAGAGACCCAGTACTTC. Its protein is CASSLKPVQETQYF.

A word on this clonotype: A much larger clone is a single base away; this may be a read error. The V call is TRBV11-2, the J call TRBJ1-4; no definite D call. Germline V gene lookup returns CDR1 SGHAT and CDR2 FQNNGV. This CDR3 has 14 amino acids. CDR3 residues: CACSETATNEKLFF. CDR3 nucleotide sequence: TGTGCCTGCAGCGAGACCGCAACTAATGAAAAACTGTTTTTT.

A remark on this clonotype: The conserved final phenylalanine or tryptophan is absent from the CDR3, which likely points to a read error. The chain has TRBV4-2 and TRBJ2-3, with 10 bases lining up with TRBD2. The CDR3 has 17 residues. Germline values: CDR1 LGHNA, CDR2 YNFKEQ. After removal of 0 bases from V and 2 bases from J, the junction contained 5 bases not matched to a gene. Here the CDR3 reads CASSQDGGLAATDTQYY. The CDR3 region has the DNA TGTGCCAGCAGCCAAGATGGAGGACTAGCGGCCACAGATACGCAGTATTAT.

The rearrangement links TRBV29-1 to TRBJ1-2, with TRBD1 matching over 7 bases. V was clipped by 0 bases and J by 3 bases; unmatched bases: 1. The V gene's germline CDR1 is SQVTM and CDR2 ANQGSEA. This CDR3 is 13 amino acids long. CDR3 nucleotides: TGCAGCGTTGAAGAGGGACAGTACTATGGCTACACCTTC. Its translation: CSVEEGQYYGYTF. Full variable domain (rest looked up from reference TRBV29-1 and TRBJ1-2): SAVISQKPSRDICQRGTSLTIQCQVDSQVTMMFWYRQQPGQSLTLIATANQGSEATYESGFVIDKFPISRPNLTFSTLTVSNMSPEDSSIYLCSVEEGQYYGYTFGSGTRLTVV.

The chain combines TRBV14 with TRBJ1-1, with D maybe TRBD1 (5 bases). This CDR3 comprises 15 residues. V lost 4 bases and J 3 bases, leaving 15 bases between the germline ends. The germline gives CDR1 SGHDN, CDR2 FVKESK. The CDR3 sequence: CASSLRAGSDTEAFF. CDR3 bases: TGTGCCAGCAGCCTCAGGGCAGGGTCCGACACTGAAGCTTTCTTT.

This clonotype was detected many times. The chain joins TRBV29-1 to TRBJ2-3; D not certain. The V end lost 3 bases, the J end lost 2 bases, and 9 bases lay between the germline ends. This CDR3 has 13 amino acids. Germline CDR1 is SQVTM and CDR2 is ANQGSEA. In DNA, the CDR3 is TGCAGCGTTGATGGGCAGGCCACAGATACGCAGTATTTT. It specifies CSVDGQATDTQYF.

Comment on this clonotype: Here the CDR3 omits its conserved ending phenylalanine or tryptophan, so a read error is the likely source. V usage is TRBV28 and J usage is TRBJ2-7, with 7 bases that match TRBD1. CDR3 length equals 15 residues. Germline V gives CDR1 MDHEN, CDR2 SYDVKM. Germline trimming cut 6 bases from V and 2 bases from J; bases unmatched to any gene: 10. This chain's CDR3 is CASRPQGSGTYEQYL. The CDR3, as DNA: TGTGCCAGCAGGCCACAGGGGTCGGGGACCTACGAGCAGTACCTC.

This clonotype has more than one count but fewer than ten. The chain uses TRBV6-5 and TRBJ2-7; D unclear. Per the germline V gene, CDR1 is MNHEY and CDR2 is SVGAGI. The CDR3 runs to 13 residues. V dropped 1 base and J dropped 5 bases, with 9 bases sitting between them. For the CDR3, the DNA is TGTGCCAGCAGTTACTACAGCTCGGACGAGCAGTACTTC. This translates into CASSYYSSDEQYF.

To note about this clonotype: A read error may explain this, as a much larger clone is one base away. The V call is TRBV29-1, the J call TRBJ2-5, with D maybe TRBD1 (6 bases). Germline CDR1 is SQVTM and CDR2 is ANQGSEA. The CDR3 spans 14 residues. CDR3 nucleotide sequence: TGCAGCGATGAAGCCCAGCCCAGGGGAACGACCCAGTACTTC. Amino acid sequence: CSDEAQPRGTTQYF. Combining the CDR3 with reference TRBV29-1 and TRBJ2-5 gives the whole variable domain SAVISQKPSRDICQRGTSLTIQCQVDSQVTMMFWYRQQPGQSLTLIATANQGSEATYESGFVIDKFPISRPNLTFSTLTVSNMSPEDSSIYLCSDEAQPRGTTQYFGPGTRLLVL.

Turning to this clonotype: A much bigger clone sits one base away, suggesting this may be a read error. The chain couples TRBV29-1 to TRBJ2-1; TRBD2 might be the D (5 bases). The CDR3 extends over 15 amino acids. CDR1 and CDR2 from the germline V gene are SQVTM and ANQGSEA. Between the trimmed V and J ends, which lost 7 bases and 6 bases, there was a span of 22 bases. Written as DNA, the CDR3 is TGCAGCGCCAAAAGAGACGTAGGAGGTGGCAATGAGCAGTTCTTC. This codes for CSAKRDVGGGNEQFF.

This clonotype has a count of ten or more. V is TRBV11-1 and J is TRBJ2-1, with D perhaps matching TRBD1 (7 bases). This CDR3 is 12 amino acids long. Trimming took 5 bases from V and 8 from J, leaving 10 bases between them. Germline CDR1 and CDR2: SGHAT and FQDESV (reference sequence). The CDR3 nucleotides are TGTGCCAGCAGCACCAGGGGGGATGAGCAGTTCTTC. Translated: CASSTRGDEQFF.

The V and J genes are TRBV20-1 and TRBJ2-7, with a weak D call TRBD1 (5 bases). Trimming pared 3 bases from V and 2 bases from J, leaving 11 bases between. Germline loops: CDR1 DFQATT, CDR2 SNEGSKA (reference sequence). The CDR3 runs to 13 residues. The CDR3 reads CSASDPDTYEQYF. The CDR3 bases are TGCAGTGCTAGCGACCCGGACACCTACGAGCAGTACTTC.

The chain links TRBV11-2 to TRBJ2-1; D tentatively fits TRBD1 or TRBD2 (5 bases each). V gave up 5 bases and J gave up 4 bases, with 15 bases separating them. Germline V CDR1 and CDR2: SGHAT, FQNNGV. The CDR3 has 15 residues. CDR3 in DNA: TGTGCCAGCAGCGTTAGTGGGACCCCATACAATGAGCAGTTCTTC. Protein product: CASSVSGTPYNEQFF.

Notes on this clonotype: No conserved phenylalanine or tryptophan ends this CDR3, so it is likely a read error. CDR3 sequence reads: CASSLAAAGNTGELFL. The CDR3 DNA reads as TGTGCCAGCAGCCTAGCGGCAGCGGGGAACACCGGGGAGCTGTTTTTA. The chain recombines TRBV11-2 with TRBJ2-2; 7 bases are a match to TRBD2. CDR1 and CDR2 from the germline V gene are SGHAT and FQNNGV. The CDR3 sequence is 16 residues long. The trim removed 5 bases at V and 1 base at J, leaving 7 bases unmatched.

In nucleotides, the CDR3 is TGTGCCAGCAGCTCTTTGTGGTTACAGGGGTCGGCTGAAAAACTGTTTTTT. Its protein product is CASSSLWLQGSAEKLFF. The chain joins TRBV11-2 to TRBJ1-4; 7 nucleotides line up with TRBD1. Unmatched junction bases numbered 15, after V lost 4 bases and J lost 7 bases. Germline values: CDR1 SGHAT, CDR2 FQNNGV. The CDR3 sequence is 17 residues long.

This clonotype was recorded at least ten times. The chain couples TRBV11-2 to TRBJ1-1, with a weak D call TRBD1 (5 bases). The CDR3 is 13 residues long. Germline CDR1 reads SGHAT; CDR2 reads FQNNGV. The ends were cut back, 7 bases at V and 3 bases at J, with 12 bases in the middle. For the CDR3, the DNA is TGTGCCAGCATATTTGGGGGGGACACTGAAGCTTTCTTT. Amino acid sequence: CASIFGGDTEAFF.

To note about this clonotype: At one end, the junction sequence differs from germline, possibly due to a read error. CDR3 in DNA: TGTGCTTCAACGCCGGGAGGGGGCCCAGATGACCAGTTCTTC. Its translation: CASTPGGGPDDQFF. The chain couples TRBV12-5 to TRBJ2-1; TRBD2 is a possible D gene (8 bases). This CDR3 has 14 residues. CDR1 and CDR2 (germline): LGHNT, FRNRAP.

For this clonotype: As the CDR3 is not closed by the conserved phenylalanine or tryptophan, this likely results from a read error. V and J are TRBV6-1 and TRBJ2-3; 7 nucleotides agree with TRBD2. Trimming removed 7 bases from V and 2 bases from J; junction bases left unmatched: 6. Germline CDR1 is MNHNS and CDR2 is SASEGT. This CDR3 contains 14 residues. The CDR3 is CASKRERDTDTQYS. CDR3 coding DNA: TGTGCCAGCAAGAGGGAGCGGGACACAGATACGCAGTATTCT.

Regarding this clonotype: Sequence at one end of the junction differs from germline and may be a read error. This chain uses TRBV11-2 with TRBJ2-1; 8 bases fit TRBD1. Per the germline V gene, CDR1 is SGHAT and CDR2 is FQNNGV. The CDR3 has 16 amino acids. CDR3 nucleotides: TGTGCCAGCAGCTTGTCTGGCAGGGGGCTCTACAATGAACAGTTCTTC. Its translation is CASSLSGRGLYNEQFF.

This clonotype was seen ten or more times. The gene calls are TRBV4-1 and TRBJ2-7, with D unresolved. V lost 1 base and J lost 1, with 8 bases in between. Germline V CDR1 and CDR2: MGHRA, YSYEKL. The CDR3 spans 14 residues. Here the CDR3 reads CASSQGLASYEQYF. In nucleotides, the CDR3 is TGCGCCAGCAGCCAAGGACTGGCTTCCTACGAGCAGTACTTC.

A note on this clonotype: At one boundary the junction diverges from the germline segment, which might be a read error. This chain links TRBV13 with TRBJ1-4, with D unresolved. Looked up from germline, CDR1 is PRHDT and CDR2 is FYEKMQ (reference sequence). The CDR3 spans 16 residues. The CDR3: CPSSLKVGTTNEKLFF. The CDR3 DNA reads as TGTCCCAGCAGCTTAAAAGTGGGGACAACTAATGAAAAACTGTTTTTT.

A word on this clonotype: A much larger clone lies one base from this, so it may be a read error. In DNA, the CDR3 is TGTGCCAGCAGCTCCGGGGTCGGGCCGTCCTACGTGCAGTACTTC. Its translation is CASSSGVGPSYVQYF. The chain carries TRBV11-3 and TRBJ2-7; TRBD2 is a possible D gene (5 bases). Germline V gives CDR1 SGHNT, CDR2 YENEEA. The CDR3 totals 15 residues.